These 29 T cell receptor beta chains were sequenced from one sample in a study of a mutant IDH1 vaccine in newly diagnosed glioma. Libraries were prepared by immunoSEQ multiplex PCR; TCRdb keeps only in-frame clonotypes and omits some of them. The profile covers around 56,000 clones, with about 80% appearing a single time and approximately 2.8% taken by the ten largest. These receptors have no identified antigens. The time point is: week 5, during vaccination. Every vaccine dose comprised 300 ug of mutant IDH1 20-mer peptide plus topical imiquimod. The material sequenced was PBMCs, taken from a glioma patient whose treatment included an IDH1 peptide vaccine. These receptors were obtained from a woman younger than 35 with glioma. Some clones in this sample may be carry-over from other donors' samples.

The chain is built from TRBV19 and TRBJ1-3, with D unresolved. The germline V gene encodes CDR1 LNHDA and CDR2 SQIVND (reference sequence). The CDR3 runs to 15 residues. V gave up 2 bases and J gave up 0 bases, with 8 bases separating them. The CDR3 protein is CASSITSSSGNTIYF. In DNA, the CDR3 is TGTGCCAGTAGTATAACCTCTAGCTCTGGAAACACCATATATTTT.

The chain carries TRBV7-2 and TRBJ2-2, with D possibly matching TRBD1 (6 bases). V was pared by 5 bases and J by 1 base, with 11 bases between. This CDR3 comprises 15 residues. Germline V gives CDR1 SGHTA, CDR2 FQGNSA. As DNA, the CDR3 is TGTGCCAGCAGCCGGGACACCTGGAACACCGGGGAGCTGTTTTTT. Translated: CASSRDTWNTGELFF.

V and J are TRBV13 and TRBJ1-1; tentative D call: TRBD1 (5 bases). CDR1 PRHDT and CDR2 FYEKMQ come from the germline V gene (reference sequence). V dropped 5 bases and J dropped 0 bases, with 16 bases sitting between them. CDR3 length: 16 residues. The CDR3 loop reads CASSLRGDGVNTEAFF. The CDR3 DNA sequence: TGTGCCAGCAGCCTTCGGGGGGACGGGGTGAACACTGAAGCTTTCTTT.

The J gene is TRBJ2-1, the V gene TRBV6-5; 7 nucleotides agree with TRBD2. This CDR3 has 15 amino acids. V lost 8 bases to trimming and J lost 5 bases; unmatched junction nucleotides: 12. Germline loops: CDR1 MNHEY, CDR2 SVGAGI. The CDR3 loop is CASGRGSGRNNEQFF. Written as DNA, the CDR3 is TGTGCCAGCGGTCGCGGGAGCGGTCGTAACAATGAGCAGTTCTTC.

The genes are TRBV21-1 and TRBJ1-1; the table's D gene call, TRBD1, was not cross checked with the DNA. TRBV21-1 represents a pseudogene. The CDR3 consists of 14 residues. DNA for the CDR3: TGTGCCAGCAGCAAGACAGGGTTGAACACTGAAGCTTTCTTT. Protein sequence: CASSKTGLNTEAFF.

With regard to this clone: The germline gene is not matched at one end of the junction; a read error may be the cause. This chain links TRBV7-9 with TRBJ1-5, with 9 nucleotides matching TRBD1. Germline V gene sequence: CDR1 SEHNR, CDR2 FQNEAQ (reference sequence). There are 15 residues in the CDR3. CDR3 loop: CASSRTGAGNQPRHF. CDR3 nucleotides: TGTGCCAGCAGCCGGACAGGGGCGGGCAATCAGCCCCGGCATTTT.

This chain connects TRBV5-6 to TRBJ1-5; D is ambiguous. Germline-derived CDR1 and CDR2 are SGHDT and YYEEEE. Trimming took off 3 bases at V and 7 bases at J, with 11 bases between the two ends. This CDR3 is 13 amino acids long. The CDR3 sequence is CASSWEGNQPQHF. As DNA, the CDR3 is TGTGCCAGCAGCTGGGAGGGTAACCAGCCCCAGCATTTT.

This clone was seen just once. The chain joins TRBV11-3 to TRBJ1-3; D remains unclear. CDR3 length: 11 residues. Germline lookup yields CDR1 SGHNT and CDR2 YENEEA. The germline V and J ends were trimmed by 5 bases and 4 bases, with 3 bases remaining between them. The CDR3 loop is CASSRGNTIYF. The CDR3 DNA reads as TGTGCCAGCAGCCGCGGAAACACCATATATTTT.

CDR3 protein: CASRKTGNNEQFF. The CDR3 DNA follows: TGTGCCAGTAGGAAAACAGGGAACAATGAGCAGTTCTTC. The chain uses TRBV19 and TRBJ2-1; perhaps TRBD1 as D (6 bases). CDR3 length equals 13 residues. V was trimmed by 6 bases and J by 5 bases, leaving 11 bases between them. The germline V gene encodes CDR1 LNHDA and CDR2 SQIVND (reference sequence). The full variable domain, with the rest looked up from reference TRBV19 and TRBJ2-1, is DGGITQSPKYLFRKEGQNVTLSCEQNLNHDAMYWYRQDPGQGLRLIYYSQIVNDFQKGDIAEGYSVSREKKESFPLTVTSAQKNPTAFYLCASRKTGNNEQFFGPGTRLTVL.

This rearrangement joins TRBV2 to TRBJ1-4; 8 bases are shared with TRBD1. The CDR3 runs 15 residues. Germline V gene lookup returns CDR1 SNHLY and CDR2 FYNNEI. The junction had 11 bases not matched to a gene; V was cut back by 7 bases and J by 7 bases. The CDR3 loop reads CASTPLETGAEKLFF. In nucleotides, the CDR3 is TGTGCCAGCACCCCCCTCGAGACAGGGGCTGAAAAACTGTTTTTT.

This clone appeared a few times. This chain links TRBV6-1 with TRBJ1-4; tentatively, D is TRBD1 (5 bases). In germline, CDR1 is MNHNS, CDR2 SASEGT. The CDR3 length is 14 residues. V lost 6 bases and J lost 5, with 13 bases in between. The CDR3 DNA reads TGTGCCAGCAGACTCGGGACGGCGAATGAAAAACTGTTTTTT. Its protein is CASRLGTANEKLFF.

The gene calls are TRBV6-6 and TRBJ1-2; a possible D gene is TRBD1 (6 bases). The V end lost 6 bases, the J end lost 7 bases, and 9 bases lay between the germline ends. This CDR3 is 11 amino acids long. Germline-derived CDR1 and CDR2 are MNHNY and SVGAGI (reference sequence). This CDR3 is CASSIGGGYTF. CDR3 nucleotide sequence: TGTGCCAGCAGCATAGGGGGTGGCTACACCTTC.

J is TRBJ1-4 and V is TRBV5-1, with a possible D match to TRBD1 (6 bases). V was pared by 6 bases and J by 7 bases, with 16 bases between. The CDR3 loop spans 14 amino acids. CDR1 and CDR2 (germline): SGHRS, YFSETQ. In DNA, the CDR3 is TGCGCCAGCAAGTACAGGGAGGGCGGTGAAAAACTGTTTTTT. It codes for CASKYREGGEKLFF.

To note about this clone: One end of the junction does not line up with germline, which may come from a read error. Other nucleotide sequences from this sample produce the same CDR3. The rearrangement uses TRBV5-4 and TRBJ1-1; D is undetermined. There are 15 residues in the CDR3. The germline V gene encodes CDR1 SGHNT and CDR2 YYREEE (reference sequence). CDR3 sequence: CASSLDAKMNTEAFF. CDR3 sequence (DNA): TGCGCCAGCAGCTTGGATGCCAAGATGAACACTGAAGCTTTCTTT.

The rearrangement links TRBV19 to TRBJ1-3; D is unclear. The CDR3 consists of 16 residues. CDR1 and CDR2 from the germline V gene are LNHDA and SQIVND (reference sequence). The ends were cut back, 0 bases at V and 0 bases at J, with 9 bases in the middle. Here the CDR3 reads CASSIEAVLSGNTIYF. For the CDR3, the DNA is TGTGCCAGTAGTATAGAAGCCGTCCTCTCTGGAAACACCATATATTTT.

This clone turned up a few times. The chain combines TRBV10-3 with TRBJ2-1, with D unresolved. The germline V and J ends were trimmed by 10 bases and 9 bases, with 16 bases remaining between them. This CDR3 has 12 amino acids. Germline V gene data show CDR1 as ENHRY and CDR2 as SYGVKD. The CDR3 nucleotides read TGTGCCACCACCCCGATAGGCCGTGAGCAGTTCTTC. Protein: CATTPIGREQFF.

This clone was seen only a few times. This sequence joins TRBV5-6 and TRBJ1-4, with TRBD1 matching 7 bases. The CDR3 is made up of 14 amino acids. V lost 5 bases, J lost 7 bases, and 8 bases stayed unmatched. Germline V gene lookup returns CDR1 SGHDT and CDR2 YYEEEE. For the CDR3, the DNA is TGTGCCAGCAGTCGAACAGGGGCAGCTGAAAAACTGTTTTTT. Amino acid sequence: CASSRTGAAEKLFF.

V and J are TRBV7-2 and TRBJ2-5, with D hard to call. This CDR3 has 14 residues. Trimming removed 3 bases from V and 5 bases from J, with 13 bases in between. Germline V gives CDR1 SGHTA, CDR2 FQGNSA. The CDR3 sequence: CASSFTSSGETQYF. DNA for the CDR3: TGTGCCAGCAGCTTTACCTCTTCTGGGGAGACCCAGTACTTC. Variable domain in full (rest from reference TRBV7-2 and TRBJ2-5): GAGVSQSPSNKVTEKGKDVELRCDPISGHTALYWYRQSLGQGLEFLIYFQGNSAPDKSGLPSDRFSAERTGGSVSTLTIQRTQQEDSAVYLCASSFTSSGETQYFGPGTRLLVL.

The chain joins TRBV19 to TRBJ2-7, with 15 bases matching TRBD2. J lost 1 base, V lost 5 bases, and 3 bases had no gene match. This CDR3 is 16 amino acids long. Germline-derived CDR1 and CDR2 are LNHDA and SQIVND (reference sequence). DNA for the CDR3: TGTGCCAGTAGTTGGGGGACTAGCGGGAGGTCCTACGAGCAGTACTTC. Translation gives CASSWGTSGRSYEQYF.

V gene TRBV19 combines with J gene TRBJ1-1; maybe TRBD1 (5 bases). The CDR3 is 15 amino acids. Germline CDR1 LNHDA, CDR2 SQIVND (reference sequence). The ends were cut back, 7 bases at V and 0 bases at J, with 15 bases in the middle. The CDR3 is CASKGAGPMNTEAFF. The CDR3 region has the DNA TGTGCCAGTAAGGGTGCGGGGCCCATGAACACTGAAGCTTTCTTT.

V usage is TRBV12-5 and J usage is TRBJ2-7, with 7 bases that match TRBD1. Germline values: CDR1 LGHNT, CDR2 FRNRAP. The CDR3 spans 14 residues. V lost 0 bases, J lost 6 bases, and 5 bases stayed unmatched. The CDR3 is CASGLVAGGAEQYF. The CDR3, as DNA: TGTGCTAGTGGTTTGGTTGCAGGGGGAGCCGAGCAGTACTTC.

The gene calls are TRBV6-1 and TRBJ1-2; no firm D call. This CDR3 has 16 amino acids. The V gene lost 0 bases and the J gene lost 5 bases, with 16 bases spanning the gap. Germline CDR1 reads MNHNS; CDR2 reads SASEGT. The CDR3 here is CASSEAGLNYVYGYTF. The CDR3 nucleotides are TGTGCCAGCAGTGAAGCCGGTTTAAATTATGTTTATGGCTACACCTTC.

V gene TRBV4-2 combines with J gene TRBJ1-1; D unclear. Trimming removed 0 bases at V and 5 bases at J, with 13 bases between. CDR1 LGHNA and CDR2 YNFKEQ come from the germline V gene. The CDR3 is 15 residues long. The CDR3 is CASSQDNTGRTEAFF. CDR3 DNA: TGTGCCAGCAGCCAAGATAATACCGGACGGACTGAAGCTTTCTTT.

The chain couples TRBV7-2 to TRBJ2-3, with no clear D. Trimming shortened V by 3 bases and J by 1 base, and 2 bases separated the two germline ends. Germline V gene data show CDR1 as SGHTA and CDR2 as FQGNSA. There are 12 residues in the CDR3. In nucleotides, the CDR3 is TGTGCCAGCAGCTTCGGCACAGATACGCAGTATTTT. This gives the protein CASSFGTDTQYF.

CDR3 in DNA: TGTGCCAGTAGTACCCCCAATCCGCCGGGACAGGGAGGACTCGCAACATGGCATAACACTGAAGCTTTCTTT. This encodes CASSTPNPPGQGGLATWHNTEAFF. The chain couples TRBV19 to TRBJ1-1, with 9 positions matching TRBD1. J gave up 2 bases and V 4 bases, and 32 bases lay outside the gene matches. CDR1 is LNHDA, CDR2 SQIVND, per germline (reference sequence). CDR3 size: 24 residues.

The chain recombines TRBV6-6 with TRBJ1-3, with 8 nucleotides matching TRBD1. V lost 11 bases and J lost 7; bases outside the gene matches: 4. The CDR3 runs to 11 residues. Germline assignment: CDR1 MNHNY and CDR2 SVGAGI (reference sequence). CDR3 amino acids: CAGRQGNTIYF. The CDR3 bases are TGTGCCGGTAGACAGGGGAACACCATATATTTT.

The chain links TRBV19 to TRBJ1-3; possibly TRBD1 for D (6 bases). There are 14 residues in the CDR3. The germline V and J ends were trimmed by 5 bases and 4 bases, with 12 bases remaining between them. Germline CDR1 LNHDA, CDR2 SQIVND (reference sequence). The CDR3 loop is CASSVAGTGNTIYF. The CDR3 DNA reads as TGTGCCAGTAGTGTCGCCGGGACAGGAAACACCATATATTTT.

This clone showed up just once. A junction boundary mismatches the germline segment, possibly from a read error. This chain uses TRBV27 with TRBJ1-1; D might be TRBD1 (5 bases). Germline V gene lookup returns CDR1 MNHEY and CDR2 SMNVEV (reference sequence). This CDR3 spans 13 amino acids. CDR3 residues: CASSFRGTSIPQF. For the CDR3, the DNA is TGTGCCAGCAGTTTCCGAGGGACGTCCATCCCCCAATTT.

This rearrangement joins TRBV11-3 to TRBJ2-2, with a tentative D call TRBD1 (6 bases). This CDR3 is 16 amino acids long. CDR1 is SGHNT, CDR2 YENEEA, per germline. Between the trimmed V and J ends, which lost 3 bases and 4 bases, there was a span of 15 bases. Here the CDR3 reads CASSFRGQFRTGELFF. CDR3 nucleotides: TGTGCCAGCAGCTTCCGCGGACAGTTTCGCACCGGGGAGCTGTTTTTT. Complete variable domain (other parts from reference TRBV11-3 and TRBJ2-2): EAGVVQSPRYKIIEKKQPVAFWCNPISGHNTLYWYLQNLGQGPELLIRYENEEAVDDSQLPKDRFSAERLKGVDSTLKIQPAELGDSAVYLCASSFRGQFRTGELFFGEGSRLTVL.